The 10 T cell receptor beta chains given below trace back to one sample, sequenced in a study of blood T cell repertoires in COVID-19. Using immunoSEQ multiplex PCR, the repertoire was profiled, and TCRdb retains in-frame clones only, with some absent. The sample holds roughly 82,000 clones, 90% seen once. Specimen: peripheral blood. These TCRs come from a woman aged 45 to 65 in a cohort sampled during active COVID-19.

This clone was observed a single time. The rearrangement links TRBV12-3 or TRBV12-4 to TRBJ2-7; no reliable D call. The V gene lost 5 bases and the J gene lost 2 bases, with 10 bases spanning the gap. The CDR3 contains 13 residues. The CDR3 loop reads CASSASSAYEQYF. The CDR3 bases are TGTGCCAGCAGTGCCTCTTCAGCCTACGAGCAGTACTTC.

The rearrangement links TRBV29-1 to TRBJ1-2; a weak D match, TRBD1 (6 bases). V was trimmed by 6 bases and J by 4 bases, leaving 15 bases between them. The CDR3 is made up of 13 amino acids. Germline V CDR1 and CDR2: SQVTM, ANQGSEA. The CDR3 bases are TGCAGCGTCCTAGTAGGACAGAGCTATGGCTACACCTTC. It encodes CSVLVGQSYGYTF. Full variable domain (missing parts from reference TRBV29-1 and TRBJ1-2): SAVISQKPSRDICQRGTSLTIQCQVDSQVTMMFWYRQQPGQSLTLIATANQGSEATYESGFVIDKFPISRPNLTFSTLTVSNMSPEDSSIYLCSVLVGQSYGYTFGSGTRLTVV.

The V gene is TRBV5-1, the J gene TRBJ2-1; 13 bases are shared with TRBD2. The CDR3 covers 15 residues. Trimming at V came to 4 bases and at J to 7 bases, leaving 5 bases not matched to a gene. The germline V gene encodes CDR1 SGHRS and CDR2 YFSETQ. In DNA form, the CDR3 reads TGCGCCAGCAGCACCGGGACTAGCGGGAATAATGAGCAGTTCTTC. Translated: CASSTGTSGNNEQFF.

The CDR3 DNA sequence: TGTGCCAGCAGTTTTTATGGACAATCTTATAACTATGGCTACACCTTC. Its translation: CASSFYGQSYNYGYTF. This chain connects TRBV28 to TRBJ1-2; a weak D match, TRBD1 (5 bases). Per germline, CDR1 MDHEN and CDR2 SYDVKM. V gave up 3 bases and J gave up 1 base, with 15 bases separating them. The CDR3 loop spans 16 amino acids.

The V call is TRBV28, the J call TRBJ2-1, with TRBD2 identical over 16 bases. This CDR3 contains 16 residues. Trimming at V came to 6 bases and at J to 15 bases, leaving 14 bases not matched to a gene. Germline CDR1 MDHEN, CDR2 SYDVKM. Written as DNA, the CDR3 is TGTGCCAGCAGCAGACCGGGACTAGCGGGAGGGCCGGAGGGGTTCTTC. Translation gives CASSRPGLAGGPEGFF.

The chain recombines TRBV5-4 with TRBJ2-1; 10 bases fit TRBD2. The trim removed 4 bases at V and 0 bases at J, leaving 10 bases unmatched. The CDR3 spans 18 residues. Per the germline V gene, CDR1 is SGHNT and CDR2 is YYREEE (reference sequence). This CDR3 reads CASSPGTSDPSSYNEQFF. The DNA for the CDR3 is TGTGCCAGCAGCCCCGGGACTAGCGACCCGAGCTCCTACAATGAGCAGTTCTTC.

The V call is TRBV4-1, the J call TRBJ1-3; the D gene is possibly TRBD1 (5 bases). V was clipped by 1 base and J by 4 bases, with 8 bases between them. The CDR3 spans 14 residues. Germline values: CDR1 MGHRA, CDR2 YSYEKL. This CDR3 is CASSQGRGGNTIYF. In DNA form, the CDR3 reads TGCGCCAGCAGCCAAGGGAGGGGCGGAAACACCATATATTTT.

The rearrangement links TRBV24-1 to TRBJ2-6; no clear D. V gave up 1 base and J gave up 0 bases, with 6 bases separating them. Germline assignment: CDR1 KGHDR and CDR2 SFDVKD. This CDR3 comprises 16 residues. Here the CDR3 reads CATSDFTSSGANVLTF. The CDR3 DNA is TGTGCCACCAGTGATTTTACAAGCTCTGGGGCCAACGTCCTGACTTTC.

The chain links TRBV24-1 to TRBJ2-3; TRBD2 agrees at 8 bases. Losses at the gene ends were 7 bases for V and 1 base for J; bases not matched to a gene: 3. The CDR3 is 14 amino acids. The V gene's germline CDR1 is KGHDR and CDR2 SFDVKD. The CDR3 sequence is CATSSTSGTDTQYF. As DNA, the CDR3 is TGTGCCACCAGCTCGACTAGCGGCACAGATACGCAGTATTTT.

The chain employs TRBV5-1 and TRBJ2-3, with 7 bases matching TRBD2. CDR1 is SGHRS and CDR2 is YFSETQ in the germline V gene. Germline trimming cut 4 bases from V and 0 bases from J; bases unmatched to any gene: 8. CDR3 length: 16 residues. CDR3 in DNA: TGCGCCAGCAGCGACGCTAGCGGTCCTAGCACAGATACGCAGTATTTT. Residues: CASSDASGPSTDTQYF.